This TCR beta chain derives from a study of cytomegalovirus exposure and HLA in healthy donors. This CDR3 comprises 15 residues. CDR1 and CDR2 from the germline V gene are SGDLS and YYNGEE. V was clipped by 2 bases and J by 6 bases; unmatched bases: 11. PCR was performed using 60 Vbeta and 13 Jbeta primers. The table came from immunoSEQ multiplex PCR; TCRdb's copy has only in-frame clones and leaves some out. The sample gives about 140,000 clones, around 80% of which show up once; 4% to 5.5% is in the top ten. Sequenced sample: PBMCs. V gene TRBV9 combines with J gene TRBJ2-7, with 7 bases that match TRBD1. This receptor was taken from a man aged 25 to 40 in good health. CDR3 residues: CASSVGTADPGEQYF. CDR3 sequence (DNA): TGTGCCAGCAGCGTGGGGACAGCGGACCCCGGCGAGCAGTACTTC. Based on the CDR3 plus reference TRBV9 and TRBJ2-7, the full variable domain is DSGVTQTPKHLITATGQRVTLRCSPRSGDLSVYWYQQSLDQGLQFLIQYYNGEERAKGNILERFSAQQFPDLHSELNLSSLELGDSALYFCASSVGTADPGEQYFGPGTRLTVT.